The rows below give T cell receptor beta chains drawn from one sample of a study of beta chain features in type 1 diabetes. Profiling relied on immunoSEQ multiplex PCR, and the TCRdb table lists in-frame clones only, not all of them. The top ten hold around 0.015% of the sample, which has a few hundred thousand clones, 10% to 15% seen once. Material for sequencing was naive CD4+ T cells from blood. All receptors derive from a man aged 18 to 29 in good health. Both conserved end residues are part of each CDR3. Each record gives: clone size, J gene, D gene, V gene, CDR3 DNA, CDR3 protein. D genes are given only for firm matches. For some rows the clone size is stated as once, few or many, or as a class when expanded; others skip it.

few TRBJ1-4 - TRBV7-9 TGTGCCAGCAGCTCACAGATCGGTGAAAAACTGTTTTTT CASSSQIGEKLFF
few TRBJ2-7 - TRBV10-3 TGTGCCATCAGTACGGTACAGTACGAGCAGTACTTC CAISTVQYEQYF
few TRBJ2-3 - TRBV9 TGTGCCAGCAGCGTAGTGGGTAGCTCAGATACGCAGTATTTT CASSVVGSSDTQYF
few TRBJ1-4 - TRBV9 TGTGCCAGCAGCCCCGCACCAGGGATATATGAAAAACTGTTTTTT CASSPAPGIYEKLFF
- TRBJ1-5 TRBD1 TRBV7-9 TGTGCCAGCAGCTTAGGGGACAGAGGGAATCAGCCCCAGCATTTT CASSLGDRGNQPQHF
few TRBJ1-5 - TRBV7-8 TGTGCCAGCAGCCCACGAAGTATGTGGAGGAATCAGCCCCAGCATTTT CASSPRSMWRNQPQHF
- TRBJ1-4 TRBD1 TRBV23-1 TGCGCCAGCAGTCCCCGACAGGGACCAACTAATGAAAAACTGTTTTTT CASSPRQGPTNEKLFF
- TRBJ2-3 TRBD2 TRBV29-1 TGCAGCGTGGTTACGGGACTAGCGAGCACTCCGCAGTATTTT CSVVTGLASTPQYF
few TRBJ1-1 - TRBV5-1 TGCGCCAGCAGCTTCAAAGGGGGGGCCTCTGAAGCTTTCTTT CASSFKGGASEAFF
few TRBJ1-2 - TRBV6-5 TGTGCCAGCAGTGGGACAAGGGTAGGGGGCTATGGCTACACCTTC CASSGTRVGGYGYTF
few TRBJ2-5 - TRBV7-2 TGTGCCAGCAGCCATTCAGGGTCCATAGGTGAGACCCAGTACTTC CASSHSGSIGETQYF
- TRBJ2-3 - TRBV6-5 TGTGCCAGCAGTTTTGGCAGAACCACAGATACGCAGTATTTT CASSFGRTTDTQYF
few TRBJ2-1 - TRBV2 TGTGCCAGCAGTGCCAGGGCGTACTACTCCTACAATGAGCAGTTCTTC CASSARAYYSYNEQFF
- TRBJ2-5 TRBD1 TRBV7-2 TGTGCCAGCAGCGTCAGGACAGGCCAAGAGACCCAGTACTTC CASSVRTGQETQYF
- TRBJ1-5 - TRBV30 TGTGCCTCCGAGCCGGGGGGCGATCAGCCCCAGCATTTT CASEPGGDQPQHF
- TRBJ2-6 - TRBV11-2 TGTGCCAGCAGCTTAGCCAGGGGTATATTGGTCCTGACTTTC CASSLARGILVLTF
- TRBJ2-5 - TRBV10-3 TGTGCCATCAGTGACGACAGGGCGGGGGAGACCCAGTACTTC CAISDDRAGETQYF
- TRBJ2-1 TRBD2 TRBV11-3 TGTGCCAGCAGCTCGACGGGAGGGGTCTACAATGAGCAGTTCTTC CASSSTGGVYNEQFF
- TRBJ2-1 - TRBV25-1 TGTGCCAGCAGTGAATGGAGCAATGAGCAGTTCTTC CASSEWSNEQFF
few TRBJ1-1 TRBD1 TRBV2 TGTGCCAGCAGAGTGGGGCTGAGACAGGGGCTGATGAACACTGAAGCTTTCTTT CASRVGLRQGLMNTEAFF
- TRBJ1-4 TRBD1 TRBV5-4 TGTGCCAGCAGCTCCCAAACAGGGGAGACTGAAAAACTGTTTTTT CASSSQTGETEKLFF
- TRBJ2-7 TRBD2 TRBV5-1 TGCGCCAGCAGCCCGGACGGGGGGGCCTTTACCGAGCAGTACTTC CASSPDGGAFTEQYF
few TRBJ1-4 TRBD1 TRBV25-1 TGTGCCAGCAGTGAGGGGACAGGGACTAATGAAAAACTGTTTTTT CASSEGTGTNEKLFF
- TRBJ2-1 TRBD2 TRBV28 TGTGCCAGCAGCCCTGGACTAGCGGGAGGTTTCTCCTACAATGAGCAGTTCTTC CASSPGLAGGFSYNEQFF
- TRBJ1-1 - TRBV28 TGTGCCAGCACCTCCCCCCTCGGGGGGCTGACTGAAGCTTTCTTT CASTSPLGGLTEAFF
few TRBJ2-5 - TRBV7-2 TGTGCCAGCAGCTTAGCGCGCGCCAGGGCCCAAGAGACCCAGTACTTC CASSLARARAQETQYF
few TRBJ2-3 - TRBV25-1 TGTGCCAGCAGTGATGCGGCGGTTATCACAGATACGCAGTATTTT CASSDAAVITDTQYF
- TRBJ2-1 TRBD2 TRBV28 TGTGCCGCCCGGGCTAGCGGTAAGGACTACAATGAGCAGTTCTTC CAARASGKDYNEQFF
few TRBJ1-2 TRBD1 TRBV7-6 TGTGCCAGCAGCTTAGCGGGTCCAGGGGGGACCTATGGCTACACCTTC CASSLAGPGGTYGYTF
few TRBJ2-4 TRBD1 TRBV28 TGTGCCAGCAGTCAAGGGACAGTAGCCAAAAACATTCAGTACTTC CASSQGTVAKNIQYF
few TRBJ1-1 - TRBV27 TGTGCCAGCAGTTACAGGGTAAGCACTGAAGCTTTCTTT CASSYRVSTEAFF
- TRBJ2-2 - TRBV30 TGTGCCTGGAGTGTATTCGGGGGGAACACCGGGGAGCTGTTTTTT CAWSVFGGNTGELFF
- TRBJ2-1 TRBD2 TRBV11-3 TGTGCCAGCAGCTTTCGCGGGGGGGCCACCAATGAGCAGTTCTTC CASSFRGGATNEQFF